Below are 24 T cell receptor beta chains sequenced from a single sample in a study of blood T cell repertoires in COVID-19. The assay was immunoSEQ multiplex PCR, and TCRdb's table has in-frame clones only and misses some. The sample shows roughly 100,000 clones, 80% to 85% of them seen only once. Source material: peripheral blood. Every receptor here comes from an elderly man with acute or convalescent COVID-19.

The chain employs TRBV7-9 and TRBJ2-1; the match to TRBD2 covers 13 bases. The CDR3 has 15 amino acids. Germline CDR1 SEHNR, CDR2 FQNEAQ (reference sequence). V trimming: 3 bases; J trimming: 5 bases; junction bases outside the gene matches: 1. The CDR3 reads CASSFTSGGDNEQFF. CDR3 bases: TGTGCCAGCAGCTTTACTAGCGGGGGGGACAATGAGCAGTTCTTC.

V is TRBV19 and J is TRBJ2-2, with 10 positions matching TRBD2. Germline V gene lookup returns CDR1 LNHDA and CDR2 SQIVND (reference sequence). The CDR3 totals 17 residues. The J segment lost 4 bases and the V segment lost 6 bases, leaving 11 bases of the junction unmatched. The DNA for the CDR3 is TGTGCCAGTAGGAGCGGAGCGGGAGGGCCGGGCACCGGGGAGCTGTTTTTT. Amino acids: CASRSGAGGPGTGELFF.

In DNA, the CDR3 is TGTGCCATCAGTCCTCGCGGCAGGGGAAATGAAAAACTGTTTTTT. Protein sequence: CAISPRGRGNEKLFF. The chain employs TRBV10-3 and TRBJ1-4; a possible D gene is TRBD1 (6 bases). Trimming removed 5 bases from V and 5 bases from J, with 15 bases in between. The CDR3 has 15 amino acids. The V gene's germline CDR1 is ENHRY and CDR2 SYGVKD.

The chain is built from TRBV19 and TRBJ1-6; TRBD1 is a possible D gene (6 bases). The CDR3 runs to 13 residues. Germline assignment: CDR1 LNHDA and CDR2 SQIVND (reference sequence). Trimming left V 8 bases short and J 9 bases short, with 14 bases between. The CDR3 nucleotides are TGTGCCAGTCAAATCAGGGGTGGTTCACCCCTCCACTTT. Protein sequence: CASQIRGGSPLHF.

CDR3 in amino acids: CASSLDGGVEQYF. The CDR3 DNA reads as TGCGCCAGCAGCTTGGATGGAGGGGTCGAGCAGTACTTC. The genes are TRBV5-1 and TRBJ2-7, with TRBD2 as a possible D gene (6 bases). This CDR3 spans 13 amino acids. V lost 0 bases to trimming and J lost 6 bases, with 10 bases between them. Germline-derived CDR1 and CDR2 are SGHRS and YFSETQ.

The chain employs TRBV5-4 and TRBJ2-5, with D possibly being TRBD2 (5 bases). CDR1 is SGHNT and CDR2 is YYREEE in the germline V gene (reference sequence). This CDR3 has 14 residues. The V end lost 3 bases, the J end lost 4 bases, and 13 bases lay between the germline ends. The CDR3 loop is CASSSLEGGETQYF. The CDR3 DNA follows: TGTGCCAGCAGCTCCCTAGAGGGTGGAGAGACCCAGTACTTC.

As regards this clone: The same CDR3 also results from other DNA sequences found in this sample. In DNA, the CDR3 is TGTGCCAGCAGTCGGGACAGAGGTAACACCGGGGAGCTGTTTTTT. This gives the protein CASSRDRGNTGELFF. The chain joins TRBV6-5 to TRBJ2-2, with TRBD1 matching 7 bases. The trim removed 5 bases at V and 2 bases at J, leaving 5 bases unmatched. The CDR3 covers 15 residues. Germline V gene data show CDR1 as MNHEY and CDR2 as SVGAGI.

This chain links TRBV20-1 with TRBJ2-3, with D unclear. The CDR3 loop spans 11 amino acids. Deletions cut 7 bases from V and 5 bases from J, with 10 bases between. Germline V CDR1 and CDR2: DFQATT, SNEGSKA (reference sequence). DNA of the CDR3: TGCAGTGTCCAGTGGAGAGATACGCAGTATTTT. It is translated as CSVQWRDTQYF.

This clone occurred a few times. The gene calls are TRBV18 and TRBJ2-7, with 9 bases that match TRBD1. Trimming cost V 5 bases and J 4 bases; bases outside gene matches: 9. Per germline, CDR1 KGHSH and CDR2 LQKENI. This CDR3 contains 15 residues. The CDR3 DNA is TGTGCCAGCTCATCCCCGGACAGGGGAAAATACGAGCAGTACTTC. Translating gives CASSSPDRGKYEQYF.

The chain joins TRBV5-1 to TRBJ2-6, with 7 positions matching TRBD1. The CDR3 length is 17 residues. Germline lookup yields CDR1 SGHRS and CDR2 YFSETQ. J was trimmed by 0 bases and V by 5 bases; bases with no gene match: 8. DNA for the CDR3: TGCGCCAGCAGTTCCGGGACAGTGAGCTCTGGGGCCAACGTCCTGACTTTC. Protein product: CASSSGTVSSGANVLTF.

This chain joins TRBV5-4 and TRBJ2-5, with 8 bases lining up with TRBD1. J gave up 4 bases and V 5 bases, and 4 bases lay outside the gene matches. The CDR3 runs 13 residues. The germline CDR1 and CDR2 sequences are SGHNT and YYREEE (reference sequence). DNA for the CDR3: TGTGCCAGCAGGAACGGACAGGGAGAGACCCAGTACTTC. Amino acids: CASRNGQGETQYF.

This clone was found a few times. V and J are TRBV4-3 and TRBJ2-7, with D perhaps TRBD2 (6 bases). Trimming took 0 bases from V and 3 from J, leaving 15 bases between them. Germline lookup yields CDR1 LGHNA and CDR2 YSLEER. The CDR3 length is 16 residues. In nucleotides, the CDR3 is TGCGCCAGCAGCCAAGACGTCGGGAGCCCCGGCTACGAGCAGTACTTC. Residues: CASSQDVGSPGYEQYF.

The chain has TRBV29-1 and TRBJ2-7; possibly TRBD1 for D (6 bases). Trimming left V 4 bases short and J 5 bases short, with 12 bases between. The CDR3 runs to 12 residues. Looked up from germline, CDR1 is SQVTM and CDR2 is ANQGSEA. CDR3 in amino acids: CSVARGSNEQYF. Here the CDR3 DNA reads TGCAGCGTTGCTAGGGGGTCGAACGAGCAGTACTTC.

This chain connects TRBV24-1 to TRBJ1-2; D not resolved. With 5 bases removed from V and 4 bases from J, the gap between germline ends came to 4 bases. This CDR3 is 11 amino acids long. CDR1 and CDR2 (germline): KGHDR, SFDVKD. CDR3 region: CATSVGYGYTF. The CDR3 DNA follows: TGTGCCACCAGTGTCGGCTATGGCTACACCTTC.

This chain uses TRBV5-1 with TRBJ1-1; TRBD1 matches 9 bases. The V and J ends lost 3 bases and 0 bases, in that order; junction bases with no gene match: 6. The germline CDR1 and CDR2 sequences are SGHRS and YFSETQ. This CDR3 spans 16 amino acids. CDR3 sequence reads: CASSSGGTGMNTEAFF. The CDR3 DNA reads as TGCGCCAGCAGCTCAGGTGGGACAGGGATGAACACTGAAGCTTTCTTT.

The genes are TRBV6-2 or TRBV6-3 and TRBJ1-5, with D maybe TRBD1 (5 bases). Germline assignment: CDR1 MNHEY and CDR2 SVGEGT. The CDR3 loop spans 16 amino acids. Deletions cut 2 bases from V and 2 bases from J, with 13 bases between. This CDR3 reads CASSYRVGLGNQPQHF. The CDR3 nucleotides are TGTGCCAGCAGTTACCGTGTGGGGCTGGGCAATCAGCCCCAGCATTTT.

The chain uses TRBV5-5 and TRBJ1-2; possible D gene TRBD1, 5 bases. CDR3 size: 14 residues. Trimming pared 2 bases from V and 6 bases from J, leaving 14 bases between. Looked up from germline, CDR1 is SGHKS and CDR2 is YYEKEE (reference sequence). For the CDR3, the DNA is TGTGCCAGCAGCTTTAATCCGGGGGACCATGGCTACACCTTC. This encodes CASSFNPGDHGYTF.

This chain joins TRBV28 and TRBJ2-5; D gene unclear. Trimming removed 2 bases from V and 2 bases from J, with 9 bases in between. CDR1 and CDR2 from the germline V gene are MDHEN and SYDVKM. The CDR3 is 14 amino acids. The CDR3 loop is CASSLGSRQETQYF. In DNA form, the CDR3 reads TGTGCCAGCAGTTTAGGTTCCAGACAAGAGACCCAGTACTTC.

CDR3 sequence (DNA): TGTGCCAGCGCCCGTACAGGGGGGCGGACAGATACGCAGTATTTT. This translates into CASARTGGRTDTQYF. The chain recombines TRBV2 with TRBJ2-3; TRBD1 matches at 8 bases. Germline V lookup: CDR1 SNHLY, CDR2 FYNNEI. V gave up 8 bases and J gave up 3 bases; unmatched junction bases: 10. This CDR3 spans 15 amino acids.

The chain recombines TRBV28 with TRBJ1-4; 10 bases line up with TRBD1. The CDR3 covers 18 residues. Germline CDR1 is MDHEN and CDR2 is SYDVKM. Trimming cost V 4 bases and J 8 bases; bases outside gene matches: 16. This chain's CDR3 is CASSSNLGTGEGREKLFF. Here the CDR3 DNA reads TGTGCCAGCAGTTCAAACCTCGGGACAGGGGAGGGGAGAGAAAAACTGTTTTTT.

The chain couples TRBV7-2 to TRBJ1-1, with D perhaps TRBD1 (6 bases). V was cut by 4 bases and J by 0 bases, with 12 bases left in between. CDR3 length equals 15 residues. Germline loops: CDR1 SGHTA, CDR2 FQGNSA. In DNA, the CDR3 is TGTGCCAGCAGCTACAGGGTGGGTATGAACACTGAAGCTTTCTTT. Translation gives CASSYRVGMNTEAFF.

This clone was counted only a few times. V usage is TRBV11-3 and J usage is TRBJ1-1, with 10 nucleotides matching TRBD1. V shed 5 bases, J shed 4 bases, and the junction held 10 bases outside the gene matches. The V gene's germline CDR1 is SGHNT and CDR2 YENEEA. The CDR3 covers 16 residues. CDR3 residues: CASSPGTGEGITEAFF. In DNA, the CDR3 is TGTGCCAGCAGCCCCGGGACAGGGGAGGGGATCACTGAAGCTTTCTTT.

The chain uses TRBV28 and TRBJ1-5; possible D gene TRBD1, 6 bases. CDR1 and CDR2 (germline): MDHEN, SYDVKM. V lost 6 bases and J 5 bases, leaving 11 bases between the germline ends. The CDR3 is 13 residues long. The DNA of the CDR3 is TGTGCCAGCAGCCGGAACAGGGATCAGCCCCAGCATTTT. This gives the protein CASSRNRDQPQHF. The full variable domain, its missing parts supplied by reference TRBV28 and TRBJ1-5, is DVKVTQSSRYLVKRTGEKVFLECVQDMDHENMFWYRQDPGLGLRLIYFSYDVKMKEKGDIPEGYSVSREKKERFSLILESASTNQTSMYLCASSRNRDQPQHFGDGTRLSIL.

V is TRBV27 and J is TRBJ2-2; the match to TRBD1 covers 7 bases. This CDR3 spans 15 amino acids. The V gene's germline CDR1 is MNHEY and CDR2 SMNVEV (reference sequence). V gave up 6 bases and J gave up 5 bases; unmatched junction bases: 9. The CDR3 loop reads CASRQGQLGTGELFF. CDR3 bases: TGTGCCAGCAGGCAGGGACAGCTTGGGACCGGGGAGCTGTTTTTT.